The clone carrying this TCR beta chain was observed many times. The antigen remains undetermined. The source material, RNA transcripts, was used to amplify TCR beta CDR3 regions. HTBI primers were the set used in a first-round RT-PCR of the TCR CDR3. TCRdb redid the calling of the multiplex PCR reads with MiXCR, one entry per CDR3 protein. Found here are roughly 420,000 distinct CDR3 sequences, 15% to 17% of them singletons; the top ten hold about 14%. The trim removed 0 bases at V and 4 bases at J, leaving 7 bases unmatched. CDR1 and CDR2 from the germline V gene are LGHDT and YNNKEL (reference sequence). The CDR3 is 17 amino acids. The data derive from a study of T cells in Graves' hyperthyroidism and ophthalmopathy. Study-wide findings and caveats: Blood also held most thyroid clonotypes expanded beyond 0.001.

This chain joins TRBV3-1 and TRBJ2-3, with 10 bases aligning to TRBD2. Sequenced: blood. The TCR comes from a woman in her late teens or twenties with Graves' hyperthyroidism. The CDR3 loop is CASSQEGAGGLSDTQYF. In DNA, the CDR3 is TGTGCCAGCAGCCAAGAGGGAGCGGGAGGGCTGTCAGATACGCAGTATTTT.